This TCR beta chain appears in the sequencing data of a study of cytomegalovirus exposure and HLA in healthy donors. Broader study findings: In vitro, a few CMV-associated chains proved specific for CMV antigens.

Here immunoSEQ multiplex PCR was the method, and the copy in TCRdb shows in-frame clones only, minus some. The table lists about 58,000 clones, about 88% of them singletons. The validation cohort, a group of around 120 subjects, included the donors and was separate from the roughly 670-subject first cohort. This CDR3 contains 15 residues. The ends were cut back, 2 bases at V and 7 bases at J, with 15 bases in the middle. Germline lookup yields CDR1 MNHEY and CDR2 SMNVEV (reference sequence). Note on this clone: The target antigen is unknown.

The rearrangement links TRBV27 to TRBJ2-1, with D possibly matching TRBD2 (7 bases). The clonotype originates from a man in his late teens or twenties in good health and CMV-seronegative. What was sequenced was PBMCs. The CDR3 protein is CASSLGQGRVNEQFF. The DNA of the CDR3 is TGTGCCAGCAGTTTAGGGCAGGGGAGGGTGAATGAGCAGTTCTTC.